These T cell receptor beta chains were read from a single sample in a study of T cell responses to AZD1222 COVID-19 vaccine. Clones were sequenced by immunoSEQ multiplex PCR, and TCRdb holds only the in-frame ones, with some missing. This sample carries around 150,000 clones, approximately 90% of them seen once, and the ten largest clones take roughly 3.9%. The source was peripheral blood, collected 28 days after the second AZD1222 dose. The receptors were sampled from an adult who received the AZD1222 COVID-19 vaccine. The CDR3 runs from the conserved cysteine through the conserved F or W. The D gene is left open where the match is weak. The size entry is marked missing in some rows and otherwise reads once, few, many or a size class.

V: TRBV11-2
D: TRBD1
J: TRBJ2-1
size: NA
DNA: TGTGCCAGCAGCTTATGGACAGGGGGGTATGAGCAGTTCTTC
CDR3: CASSLWTGGYEQFF

V: TRBV9
D: TRBD2
J: TRBJ2-1
size: NA
DNA: TGTGCCAGCAGCTCCACCAGCGGGAGGACCTACAATGAGCAGTTCTTC
CDR3: CASSSTSGRTYNEQFF

V: TRBV4-1
D: NA
J: TRBJ2-7
size: NA
DNA: TGCGCCAGCAGCCATGAAGTGGCACCCCTCTACGAGCAGTACTTC
CDR3: CASSHEVAPLYEQYF

V: TRBV5-1
D: TRBD1
J: TRBJ1-1
size: NA
DNA: TGCGCCAGCGGCAGGACAGGGAGGACTGAAGCTTTCTTT
CDR3: CASGRTGRTEAFF

V: TRBV3-1/TRBV3-2
D: NA
J: TRBJ2-7
size: NA
DNA: TGTGCCAGCAGCCAAGGGACAAGCCAGTTCTACGAGCAGTACTTC
CDR3: CASSQGTSQFYEQYF

V: TRBV2
D: NA
J: TRBJ1-2
size: NA
DNA: TGTGCCAGCAACCCTGACTATGGCTACACCTTC
CDR3: CASNPDYGYTF

V: TRBV12-3/TRBV12-4
D: NA
J: TRBJ1-1
size: NA
DNA: TGTGCCAGCAGTTTAGGCTCAGCTGAAGCTTTCTTT
CDR3: CASSLGSAEAFF

V: TRBV7-9
D: NA
J: TRBJ2-2
size: NA
DNA: TGTGCCAGCAGCAACTGGGCGACCGGGGAGCTGTTTTTT
CDR3: CASSNWATGELFF

V: TRBV7-2
D: NA
J: TRBJ2-7
size: NA
DNA: TGTGCCAGCAGCCCCCCGGACTACGAGCAGTACTTC
CDR3: CASSPPDYEQYF

V: TRBV4-3
D: NA
J: TRBJ2-3
size: once
DNA: TGCGCCAGCAGCCAAGACTCCCGCACAGATACGCAGTATTTT
CDR3: CASSQDSRTDTQYF

V: TRBV4-3
D: NA
J: TRBJ1-6
size: NA
DNA: TGCGCCAGCAGCCAAGTGGACTCAGATAATTCACCCCTCCACTTT
CDR3: CASSQVDSDNSPLHF

V: TRBV7-2
D: NA
J: TRBJ1-1
size: NA
DNA: TGTGCCAGCAGCTTATATCTGGGATATGGAGCTTTCTTT
CDR3: CASSLYLGYGAFF

V: TRBV2
D: NA
J: TRBJ2-6
size: NA
DNA: TGTGCCAGCGTCTTCTCTGGGGCCAACGTCCTGACTTTC
CDR3: CASVFSGANVLTF

V: TRBV7-9
D: NA
J: TRBJ1-1
size: NA
DNA: TGTGCCAGCAGCCTAGAGGTGGGATACGGTGAAGCTTTCTTT
CDR3: CASSLEVGYGEAFF

V: TRBV7-8
D: TRBD2
J: TRBJ2-3
size: once
DNA: TGTGCCAGCAGCCTTGGACTAGCCGCAAGCACAGATACGCAGTATTTT
CDR3: CASSLGLAASTDTQYF

V: TRBV6-2/TRBV6-3
D: NA
J: TRBJ2-1
size: NA
DNA: TGTGCCAGCAGTTACCGGGACAACAACAATGAGCAGTTCTTC
CDR3: CASSYRDNNNEQFF

V: TRBV24-1
D: NA
J: TRBJ2-1
size: NA
DNA: TGTGCCACCAGTGATGCGTACCACGTGGATGAGCAGTTCTTC
CDR3: CATSDAYHVDEQFF

V: TRBV5-4
D: TRBD1
J: TRBJ2-4
size: NA
DNA: TGTGCCAGCAGCGAACCACAGGGGGCGGCGGGCCTAGCCAAAAACATTCAGTACTTC
CDR3: CASSEPQGAAGLAKNIQYF

V: TRBV7-9
D: NA
J: TRBJ2-7
size: NA
DNA: TGTGCCAGCAGCTCCCCCGGGTTCTACTACGAGCAGTACTTC
CDR3: CASSSPGFYYEQYF

V: TRBV27
D: NA
J: TRBJ1-5
size: few
DNA: TGTGCCAGCAGTCCGGGGGATAGCAATCAGCCCCAGCATTTT
CDR3: CASSPGDSNQPQHF

V: TRBV19
D: NA
J: TRBJ1-2
size: NA
DNA: TGTGCCAGTAAGCGGGGCGCGGGTAACTATGGCTACACCTTC
CDR3: CASKRGAGNYGYTF

V: TRBV7-6
D: TRBD1
J: TRBJ1-1
size: NA
DNA: TGTGCCAGCAGCCCCCGGACAGGGTACACTGAAGCTTTCTTT
CDR3: CASSPRTGYTEAFF

V: TRBV19
D: TRBD2
J: TRBJ2-7
size: once
DNA: TGTGCCAGTAGTATAGGGCTTGAAACTAGCGGGAACTACGAGCAGTACTTC
CDR3: CASSIGLETSGNYEQYF

V: TRBV5-1
D: TRBD2
J: TRBJ2-5
size: NA
DNA: TGCGCCAGCAGCCGCGGGGGGGCCGAGACCCAGTACTTC
CDR3: CASSRGGAETQYF

V: TRBV19
D: NA
J: TRBJ2-2
size: NA
DNA: TGTGCCAGTAGTATAGAAAAGCCTAGGAGGGAGCTGTTTTTT
CDR3: CASSIEKPRRELFF

V: TRBV28
D: NA
J: TRBJ1-3
size: NA
DNA: TGTGCCAGCACCCCCGTCAGTTTCTCTGGAACCACCATATATTTT
CDR3: CASTPVSFSGTTIYF

V: TRBV7-8
D: TRBD1
J: TRBJ1-5
size: NA
DNA: TGTGCCAGCAGCCCTAAATTCCCGGGACAGGGAAGCAATCAGCCCCAGCATTTT
CDR3: CASSPKFPGQGSNQPQHF

V: TRBV6-2/TRBV6-3
D: NA
J: TRBJ2-7
size: few
DNA: TGTGCCAGCAGTTACCGAGTACACGAGCAGTACTTC
CDR3: CASSYRVHEQYF

V: TRBV19
D: NA
J: TRBJ2-4
size: NA
DNA: TGTGCCACTGGCTCTGGCGGTCAGGCCAAAAACATTCAGTACTTC
CDR3: CATGSGGQAKNIQYF

V: TRBV6-2/TRBV6-3
D: NA
J: TRBJ1-2
size: NA
DNA: TGTGCCAGCAGTTACCTCCCGGCCGACGCCTATGGCTACACCTTC
CDR3: CASSYLPADAYGYTF

V: TRBV7-2
D: TRBD2
J: TRBJ2-1
size: NA
DNA: TGTGCCAGCAGCTTAGCCGGGACTAGCGCCCTCGATGAGCAGTTCTTC
CDR3: CASSLAGTSALDEQFF

V: TRBV4-3
D: NA
J: TRBJ1-5
size: once
DNA: TGCGCCAGCAGCCAATACGACAGAGACGGTCAGCCCCAGCATTTT
CDR3: CASSQYDRDGQPQHF

V: TRBV4-2
D: NA
J: TRBJ2-5
size: NA
DNA: TGTGCCAGCAGGGTCGGGACGGGCAACGGAGAGACCCAGTACTTC
CDR3: CASRVGTGNGETQYF

V: TRBV24-1
D: NA
J: TRBJ1-5
size: NA
DNA: TGTGCCACCGTTGGCTCGGGGCCCTCTCATTATAGCAATCAGCCCCAGCATTTT
CDR3: CATVGSGPSHYSNQPQHF

V: TRBV3-1/TRBV3-2
D: TRBD2
J: TRBJ2-1
size: NA
DNA: TGTGCCAGCAGCCAAGGGACTAGCGGGAGTCTACTGCAGTTCTTC
CDR3: CASSQGTSGSLLQFF

V: TRBV6-5
D: NA
J: TRBJ1-1
size: NA
DNA: TGTGCCAGCATCCGATCCGGGACGAAAAACGAAGCTTTCTTT
CDR3: CASIRSGTKNEAFF

V: TRBV19
D: NA
J: TRBJ2-3
size: NA
DNA: TGTGCCAGTAGTATGGGGGGGGCCACAGATACGCAGTATTTT
CDR3: CASSMGGATDTQYF

V: TRBV27
D: NA
J: TRBJ1-5
size: NA
DNA: TGTGCCAGCAGCCTGCTCGGGGGCGGGGGGCCCCAGCATTTT
CDR3: CASSLLGGGGPQHF

V: TRBV2
D: NA
J: TRBJ2-3
size: once
DNA: TGTGCCAGCATTTTCAGACAGCGAAACACAGATACGCAGTATTTT
CDR3: CASIFRQRNTDTQYF

V: TRBV6-5
D: TRBD1
J: TRBJ1-1
size: NA
DNA: TGTGCCAGCAGTCCGGGACAGCTCACTGAAGCTTTCTTT
CDR3: CASSPGQLTEAFF

V: TRBV10-3
D: NA
J: TRBJ1-5
size: NA
DNA: TGTGCCATCTGGCAGGGCCCCAATCAGCCCCAGCATTTT
CDR3: CAIWQGPNQPQHF

V: TRBV5-4
D: NA
J: TRBJ1-1
size: NA
DNA: TGTGCCAGCAGCTTGGGAGCCGACACAGGAGCTTTCTTT
CDR3: CASSLGADTGAFF